This T cell receptor beta chain emerged from a study of shared clonotypes between healthy human individuals. About the research overall: Donors consisted of two women and a few men between 18 and 49.

The V gene's germline CDR1 is SGHNT and CDR2 YYREEE (reference sequence). The CDR3 has 14 residues. Trimming pared 1 base from V and 5 bases from J, leaving 12 bases between. Findings and limits, study-wide: Generally, estimated richness proved larger in naive subsets than it did in memory subsets. Shared clonotypes across all four donors exceeded non-shared ones in generation probability.

Concerning this clone: Its cognate antigen is unknown.

Sequencing was performed with immunoSEQ multiplex PCR; in TCRdb, only in-frame clones are kept and a portion is missing. Of some 1 million clones listed, around 74% were seen once; the top ten hold 1.4% to 1.5%. The source of this sequence is a man between 18 and 35 years old in good health. Sequencing used memory CD4+ T cells sorted from blood. Described subset: CD45RA-negative fraction. J is TRBJ2-5 and V is TRBV5-4; TRBD1 might be the D (6 bases). CDR3 DNA sequence: TGTGCCAGCAGCTTGAGAAGGGACATGGAGACCCAGTACTTC. It specifies CASSLRRDMETQYF.